This record covers a single T cell receptor (beta chain). Time point specified: newly diagnosed, previously untreated cHL patient sample. It was by magnetic negative selection that CD4+ T cells were purified from thawed PBMCs. The data derive from a study of PD-1 blockade in classical Hodgkin lymphoma. Using immunoSEQ multiplex PCR, the repertoire was profiled, and TCRdb retains in-frame clones only, with some absent. The sample has roughly 30,000 clones, 85% to 90% seen once. This clonotype was sampled from a human donor with classical Hodgkin lymphoma. Sequences were obtained from CD4+ T cells from blood.

The CDR3 loop reads CASSQDLASGANVLTF. The CDR3 region has the DNA TGCGCCAGCAGCCAAGATTTGGCATCTGGGGCCAACGTCCTGACTTTC. The rearrangement uses TRBV4-3 and TRBJ2-6; D ambiguous. Trimming shortened V by 0 bases and J by 1 base, and 7 bases separated the two germline ends. Germline CDR1 reads LGHNA; CDR2 reads YSLEER. The CDR3 extends over 16 amino acids.